This T cell receptor beta chain was recorded in a study of blood T cell repertoires in COVID-19. Study overall: Samples of COVID-19 (acute and convalescent) were obtained from the United States, Italy and Spain. T cells, B-cell-depleted T cells, or PBMCs supplied cDNA or gDNA.

The V segment lost 1 base and the J segment 5 bases; nucleotides outside the gene matches: 4. This CDR3 region has 15 residues. Germline V CDR1 and CDR2: SGHTA, FQGNSA. Authors' processing steps: Reference gene primer amplification in the assay estimated nucleated cell counts. Only in-frame clones appear in the TCRdb table, and some are missing; sequencing was by immunoSEQ multiplex PCR. V, J and clone size reflect that table, while D and trimming were determined from the DNA. The sample consists of fewer than 15,000 clones, roughly 91% of them appearing once. Sequencing input: peripheral blood. This TCR derives from a woman between 65 and 79 years old in a cohort sampled during active or convalescent COVID-19. The rearrangement uses TRBV7-2 and TRBJ1-4, with 7 nucleotides matching TRBD1. CDR3 sequence reads: CASSLEGRGNEKLFF. CDR3 nucleotides: TGTGCCAGCAGCTTAGAAGGCAGGGGGAATGAAAAACTGTTTTTT.